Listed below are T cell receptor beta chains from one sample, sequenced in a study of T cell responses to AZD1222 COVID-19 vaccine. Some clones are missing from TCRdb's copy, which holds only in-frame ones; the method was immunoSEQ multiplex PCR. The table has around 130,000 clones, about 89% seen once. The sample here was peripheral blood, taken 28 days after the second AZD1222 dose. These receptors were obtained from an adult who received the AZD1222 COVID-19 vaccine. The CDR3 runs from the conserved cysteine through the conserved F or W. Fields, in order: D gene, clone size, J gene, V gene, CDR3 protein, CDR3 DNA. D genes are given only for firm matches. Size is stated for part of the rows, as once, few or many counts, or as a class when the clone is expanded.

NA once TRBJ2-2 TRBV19 CASSGGGPRNTGELFF TGTGCCAGTAGTGGCGGAGGGCCGAGAAACACCGGGGAGCTGTTTTTT
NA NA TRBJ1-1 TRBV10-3 CAISESMGTEAFF TGTGCCATCAGTGAGTCGATGGGCACTGAAGCTTTCTTT
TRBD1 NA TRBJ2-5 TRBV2 CASRTEGTVETQYF TGTGCCAGCAGGACTGAGGGGACAGTAGAGACCCAGTACTTC
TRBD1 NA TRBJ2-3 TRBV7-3 CASSPTGRDTQYF TGTGCCAGCAGCCCGACAGGGCGGGATACGCAGTATTTT
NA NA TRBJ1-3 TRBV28 CASSSSGKTIYF TGTGCCAGCAGTTCCTCGGGGAAGACCATATATTTT
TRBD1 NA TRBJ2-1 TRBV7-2 CASSLGQGVYNEQFF TGTGCCAGCAGCTTAGGACAGGGGGTGTACAATGAGCAGTTCTTC
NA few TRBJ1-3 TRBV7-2 CASSLDQARSANTIYF TGTGCCAGCAGCTTAGATCAAGCCCGGTCGGCAAACACCATATATTTT
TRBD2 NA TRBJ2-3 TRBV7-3 CASSLTGGALDTQYF TGTGCCAGCAGCTTAACCGGGGGGGCCTTAGATACGCAGTATTTT
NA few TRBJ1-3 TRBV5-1 CASSAQAQSSGNTIYF TGCGCCAGCAGCGCCCAAGCACAGAGCTCTGGAAACACCATATATTTT
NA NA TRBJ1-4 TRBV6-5 CASSYSGARGEKLFF TGTGCCAGCAGTTACTCCGGGGCACGGGGTGAAAAACTGTTTTTT
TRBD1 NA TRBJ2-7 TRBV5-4 CASSFPGQGRIGQYF TGTGCCAGCAGCTTTCCGGGACAGGGACGGATCGGGCAGTACTTC
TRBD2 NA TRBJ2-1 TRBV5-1 CASSLATRGSVVIHYNEQFF TGCGCCAGCAGCTTGGCTACGCGCGGGAGTGTCGTTATACACTACAATGAGCAGTTCTTC
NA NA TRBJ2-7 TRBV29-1 CSVATSLSYEQYF TGCAGCGTCGCGACTAGTCTCTCCTACGAGCAGTACTTC
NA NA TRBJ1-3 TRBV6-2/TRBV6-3 CASSYWRGRSGNTIYF TGTGCCAGCAGTTACTGGCGGGGCCGCTCTGGAAACACCATATATTTT
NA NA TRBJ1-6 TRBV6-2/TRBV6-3 CASSFGEERYSPLHF TGTGCCAGCAGTTTTGGGGAAGAGCGGTATTCACCCCTCCACTTT
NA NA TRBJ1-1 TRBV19 CASSTSTVTDTEAFF TGTGCCAGTAGTACGTCGACAGTTACAGACACTGAAGCTTTCTTT
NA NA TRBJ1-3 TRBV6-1 CASSEQGLGGNTIYF TGTGCCAGCAGTGAACAGGGGTTAGGTGGAAACACCATATATTTT
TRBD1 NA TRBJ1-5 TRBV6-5 CASSGQGVSNQPQHF TGTGCCAGCAGCGGACAGGGCGTGAGCAATCAGCCCCAGCATTTT
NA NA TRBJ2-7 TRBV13 CASSRQSGAYEQYF TGTGCCAGCAGCCGCCAATCAGGGGCCTACGAGCAGTACTTC
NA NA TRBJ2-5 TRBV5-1 CASSVQETQYF TGCGCCAGCAGCGTCCAAGAGACCCAGTACTTC
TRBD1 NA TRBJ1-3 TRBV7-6 CASSSQGTGNTIYF TGTGCCAGCAGCTCACAGGGGACGGGAAACACCATATATTTT
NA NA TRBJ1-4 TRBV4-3 CASSQDVGAGSNEKLFF TGCGCCAGCAGCCAAGATGTAGGGGCAGGGTCTAATGAAAAACTGTTTTTT
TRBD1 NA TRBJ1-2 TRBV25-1 CASSPGQAKGPRGYTF TGTGCCAGCAGTCCGGGACAGGCTAAGGGGCCGCGAGGCTACACCTTC
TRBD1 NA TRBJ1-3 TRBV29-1 CSVERGLSGNTIYF TGCAGCGTTGAAAGGGGGCTCTCTGGAAACACCATATATTTT
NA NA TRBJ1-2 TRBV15 CATSRDRGDGYTF TGTGCCACCAGCAGAGACCGAGGAGATGGCTACACCTTC
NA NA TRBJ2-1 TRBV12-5 CASGLAPTSNEQFF TGTGCTAGTGGTTTGGCTCCGACTAGTAATGAGCAGTTCTTC
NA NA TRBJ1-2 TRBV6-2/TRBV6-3 CASSYSGYGYTF TGTGCCAGCAGTTACTCCGGCTATGGCTACACCTTC
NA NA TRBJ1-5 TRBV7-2 CASSFGPNQPQHF TGTGCCAGCAGCTTCGGGCCAAATCAGCCCCAGCATTTT
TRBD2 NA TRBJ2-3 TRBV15 CATSSSLAGGADTQYF TGTGCCACCAGCAGCTCACTAGCGGGAGGTGCAGATACGCAGTATTTT
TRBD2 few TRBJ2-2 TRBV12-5 CASGRTLGLAGENTGELFF TGTGCTAGTGGTCGGACGTTGGGACTAGCGGGGGAGAACACCGGGGAGCTGTTTTTT
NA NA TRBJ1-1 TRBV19 CASSLAGPGRGTEAFF TGTGCCAGTAGCCTAGCGGGACCCGGGCGGGGCACTGAAGCTTTCTTT
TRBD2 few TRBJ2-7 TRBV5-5 CASRPPTSGGARYEQYF TGTGCCAGCCGGCCACCGACTAGCGGGGGGGCCCGCTACGAGCAGTACTTC
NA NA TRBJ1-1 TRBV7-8 CASSLVGGTMNTEAFF TGTGCCAGCAGCTTAGTCGGGGGCACTATGAACACTGAAGCTTTCTTT
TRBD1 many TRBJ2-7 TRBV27 CASSLNRGPYEQYF TGTGCCAGCAGTTTGAACAGGGGACCCTACGAGCAGTACTTC
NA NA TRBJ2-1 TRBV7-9 CASSPRAQGRNEQFF TGTGCCAGCAGCCCCAGGGCCCAGGGGAGAAATGAGCAGTTCTTC
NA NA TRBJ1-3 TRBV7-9 CASSFPFGSGNTIYF TGTGCCAGCAGCTTCCCTTTTGGCTCTGGAAACACCATATATTTT
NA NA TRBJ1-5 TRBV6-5 CASSYDPHQPQHF TGTGCCAGCAGTTACGATCCCCATCAGCCCCAGCATTTT
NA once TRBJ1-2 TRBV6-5 CASSYREGFYGYTF TGTGCCAGCAGTTACAGGGAGGGGTTCTATGGCTACACCTTC
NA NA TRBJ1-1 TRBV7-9 CASSLASGRGRWAFF TGTGCCAGCAGCTTAGCATCGGGCAGGGGTCGTTGGGCTTTCTTT
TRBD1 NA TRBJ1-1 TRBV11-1 CASSPGQGTEAFF TGTGCCAGCAGTCCGGGACAGGGAACTGAAGCTTTCTTT